Below are 13 T cell receptor beta chains sequenced from a single sample in a study of T-cell memory formation after mild COVID-19. Each CDR3 protein gets one entry after TCRdb re-called the 5' RACE reads with MiXCR. The sample records about 160,000 distinct CDR3 sequences, roughly 28% being singletons. Sequencing was done on a sample of PBMCs or a T cell subset sorted from them (not recorded which). The receptors stem from an adult woman who had mild COVID-19 (a few samples of this study predate the infection). Cell type and time point are not known.

The chain couples TRBV12-3 or TRBV12-4 to TRBJ2-1, with TRBD1 matching over 9 bases. The junction had 13 bases not matched to a gene; V was cut back by 6 bases and J by 7 bases. This CDR3 spans 16 amino acids. The CDR3 region has the DNA TGTGCCAGCAGCCCGGTAGCCTGGGACAGGGTGAATGAGCAGTTCTTC. This translates into CASSPVAWDRVNEQFF.

This clonotype has a handful of counts. The gene calls are TRBV5-1 and TRBJ2-3; 11 nucleotides agree with TRBD2. CDR1 is SGHRS, CDR2 YFSETQ, per germline. With 4 bases clipped from V and 2 bases from J, the junction kept 3 bases outside the gene matches. The CDR3 is 15 amino acids. CDR3 sequence reads: CASSRGLAVTDTQYF. The CDR3 DNA reads as TGCGCCAGCAGCCGGGGACTAGCGGTCACAGATACGCAGTATTTT.

The chain combines TRBV6-6 with TRBJ1-1; D may be TRBD1 (6 bases). The CDR3 sequence is 14 residues long. CDR1 is MNHNY and CDR2 is SVGAGI in the germline V gene (reference sequence). The V gene lost 6 bases and the J gene lost 1 base, with 12 bases spanning the gap. The CDR3 sequence is CASRGGGGNTEAFF. In nucleotides, the CDR3 is TGTGCCAGCAGAGGGGGAGGGGGGAACACTGAAGCTTTCTTT.

The rearrangement links TRBV2 to TRBJ1-4, with D perhaps matching TRBD1 (6 bases). This CDR3 region has 14 residues. Germline CDR1 reads SNHLY; CDR2 reads FYNNEI. Trimming took off 7 bases at V and 7 bases at J, with 16 bases between the two ends. In nucleotides, the CDR3 is TGTGCCAGCAACCTACAGGGAAGGGCTGAAAAACTGTTTTTT. This encodes CASNLQGRAEKLFF.

The chain couples TRBV7-2 to TRBJ2-7; weak D call: TRBD1 (6 bases). V gave up 3 bases and J gave up 6 bases, with 12 bases separating them. This CDR3 has 13 amino acids. Looked up from germline, CDR1 is SGHTA and CDR2 is FQGNSA. The CDR3: CASSFQGPAEQYF. Written as DNA, the CDR3 is TGTGCCAGCAGCTTCCAGGGGCCTGCCGAGCAGTACTTC. Supplemented by reference TRBV7-2 and TRBJ2-7, the full variable domain reads GAGVSQSPSNKVTEKGKDVELRCDPISGHTALYWYRQSLGQGLEFLIYFQGNSAPDKSGLPSDRFSAERTGGSVSTLTIQRTQQEDSAVYLCASSFQGPAEQYFGPGTRLTVT.

This chain links TRBV12-3 or TRBV12-4 with TRBJ1-5; no clear D. The CDR3 runs to 14 residues. Between the trimmed V and J ends, which lost 6 bases and 7 bases, there was a span of 16 bases. In DNA, the CDR3 is TGTGCCAGCAGCCCGACTCCAGTGGGACAGCCCCAGCATTTT. This codes for CASSPTPVGQPQHF.

In its sample, this clonotype was seen a few times. This CDR3 reads CASSSQGYGYTF. DNA for the CDR3: TGTGCCAGCAGCTCCCAAGGGTATGGCTACACCTTC. This chain connects TRBV12-3 or TRBV12-4 to TRBJ1-2, with D unclear. The ends were cut back, 6 bases at V and 5 bases at J, with 10 bases in the middle. The CDR3 contains 12 residues.

This clonotype was seen more than once but under ten times. The J gene is TRBJ2-5, the V gene TRBV6-2 or TRBV6-3; 7 bases are a match to TRBD2. V was clipped by 4 bases and J by 7 bases; unmatched bases: 15. The CDR3 covers 16 residues. Looked up from germline, CDR1 is MNHEY and CDR2 is SVGEGT. DNA of the CDR3: TGTGCCAGCAGTTCCTCGGCGGGCGGGAGCCCAGGGACCCAGTACTTC. This encodes CASSSSAGGSPGTQYF.

Only a few counts were recorded for this clonotype. CDR3 bases: TGTGCCAGCAGTTTAGCGCTTAGGGAGACCCAGTACTTC. Its translation is CASSLALRETQYF. V is TRBV12-3 or TRBV12-4 and J is TRBJ2-5; no definite D call. The CDR3 loop spans 13 amino acids. Trimming took off 0 bases at V and 5 bases at J, with 7 bases between the two ends.

The V gene is TRBV7-9, the J gene TRBJ2-2, with a weak D call TRBD1 (6 bases). V was cut by 5 bases and J by 1 base, with 11 bases left in between. This CDR3 spans 15 amino acids. The germline V gene has CDR1 SEHNR and CDR2 FQNEAQ (reference sequence). CDR3 sequence reads: CASSKPGQNTGELFF. CDR3 DNA sequence: TGTGCCAGCAGCAAACCGGGACAGAACACCGGGGAGCTGTTTTTT.

This clonotype was recorded a few times. This chain links TRBV3-1 with TRBJ2-5; D is ambiguous. Germline V lookup: CDR1 LGHDT, CDR2 YNNKEL (reference sequence). The CDR3 totals 13 residues. Trimming took 1 base from V and 5 from J, leaving 8 bases between them. The CDR3 is CASSQVPSETQYF. The CDR3 bases are TGTGCCAGCAGCCAAGTACCTTCGGAGACCCAGTACTTC.

This clonotype was detected only a few times. The V gene is TRBV29-1, the J gene TRBJ1-1; TRBD1 matches at 8 bases. The CDR3 length is 13 residues. Germline V gene sequence: CDR1 SQVTM, CDR2 ANQGSEA. Trimming took 6 bases from V and 5 from J; bases not matched to a gene: 8. The CDR3 sequence is CSVAGGAETEAFF. CDR3 in DNA: TGCAGCGTGGCAGGGGGCGCGGAGACTGAAGCTTTCTTT.

The chain uses TRBV12-3 or TRBV12-4 and TRBJ2-7; D gene uncertain. Between the trimmed V and J ends, which lost 6 bases and 7 bases, there was a span of 13 bases. This CDR3 is built from 12 residues. CDR3 sequence: CASSRVGREQYF. For the CDR3, the DNA is TGTGCCAGCAGCCGTGTCGGCCGGGAGCAGTACTTC.